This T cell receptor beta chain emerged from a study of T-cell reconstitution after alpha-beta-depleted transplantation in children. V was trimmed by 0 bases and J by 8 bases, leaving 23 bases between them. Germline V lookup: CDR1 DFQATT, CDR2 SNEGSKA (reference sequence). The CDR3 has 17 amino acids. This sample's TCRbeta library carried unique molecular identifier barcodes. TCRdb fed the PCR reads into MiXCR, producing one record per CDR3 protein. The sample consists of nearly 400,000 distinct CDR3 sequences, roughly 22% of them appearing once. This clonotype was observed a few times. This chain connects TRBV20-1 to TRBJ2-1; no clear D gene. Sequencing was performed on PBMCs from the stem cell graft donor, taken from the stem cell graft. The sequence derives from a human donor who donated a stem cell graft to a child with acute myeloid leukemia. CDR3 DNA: TGCAGTGCTAGAGATCTGGACGGATTAGCTTTATGGCATGAGCAGTTCTTC. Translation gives CSARDLDGLALWHEQFF.